Sequencing of this T cell receptor (beta chain) was carried out in a study of Ad26.COV2.S vaccination and SARS-CoV-2 variants. Study as a whole: The donor participated in the COV1001 trial, in its Ad26.COV2.S arm. Whole-study results and caveats: There was reportedly substantial breadth in spike-specific CD8+ and CD4+ T cell responses after vaccination.

The treatment is: some 19 received Ad26.COV2.S at low or high dose, single or two shots; 5 received placebo; per-sample allocation not given. Following the first vaccine or placebo injection, samples were taken on day 63. Comments on this clone: Its matching antigen is unknown.

Trimming left V 5 bases short and J 6 bases short, with 8 bases between. This CDR3 region has 12 residues. In germline, CDR1 is KGHSH, CDR2 LQKENI. Profiled with immunoSEQ multiplex PCR; TCRdb holds only in-frame clones, not every one. The sample carries about 350,000 clones, roughly 84% recorded once. The receptor was isolated from a person aged 18 to 65 who received the Ad26.COV2.S COVID-19 vaccine or a placebo. The sequencing used peripheral blood, collected in a trial of Ad26.COV2.S vaccine versus placebo. This chain joins TRBV18 and TRBJ2-1; TRBD2 is a possible D gene (6 bases). The CDR3 sequence is CASSDSGNEQFF. The CDR3 nucleotides read TGTGCCAGCTCAGATAGCGGCAATGAGCAGTTCTTC.